The clone carrying this T cell receptor (beta chain) was counted a single time. These data belong to a study of blood T cell repertoires in COVID-19. Study-wide background: The United States, Italy and Spain were the sources of the acute and convalescent COVID-19 samples.

In germline, CDR1 is LNHDA, CDR2 SQIVND (reference sequence). The CDR3 runs 13 residues. V lost 3 bases and J 7 bases, leaving 12 bases between the germline ends. How the authors handled the data: For nucleated cells, counts were estimated from reference gene primer amplification. Sequencing was performed with immunoSEQ multiplex PCR; in TCRdb, only in-frame clones are kept and a portion is missing. V, J and clone size reflect that table, while D and trimming were determined from the DNA. Of around 120,000 clones in the sample, about nine tenths were seen once. The TCR was taken from a woman in her 70s with acute or convalescent COVID-19. Material: peripheral blood. The rearrangement uses TRBV19 and TRBJ1-2, with D possibly matching TRBD1 (6 bases). This chain's CDR3 is CASSIGQIGGYTF. CDR3 sequence (DNA): TGTGCCAGTAGTATCGGACAGATTGGTGGCTACACCTTC.